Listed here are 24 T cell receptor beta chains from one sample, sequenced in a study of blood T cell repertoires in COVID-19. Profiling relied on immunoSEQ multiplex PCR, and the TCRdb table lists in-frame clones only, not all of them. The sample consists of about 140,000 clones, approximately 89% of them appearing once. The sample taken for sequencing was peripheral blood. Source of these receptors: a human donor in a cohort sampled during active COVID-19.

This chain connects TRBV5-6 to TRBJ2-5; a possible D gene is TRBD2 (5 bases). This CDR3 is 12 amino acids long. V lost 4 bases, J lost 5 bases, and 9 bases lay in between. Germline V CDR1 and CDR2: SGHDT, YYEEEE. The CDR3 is CASSRGFETQYF. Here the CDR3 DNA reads TGTGCCAGCAGCCGGGGTTTTGAGACCCAGTACTTC.

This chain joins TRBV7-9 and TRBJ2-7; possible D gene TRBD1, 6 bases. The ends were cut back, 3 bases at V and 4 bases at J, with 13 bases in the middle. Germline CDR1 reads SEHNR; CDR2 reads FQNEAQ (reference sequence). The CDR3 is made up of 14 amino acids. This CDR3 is CASSFTGLMYEQYF. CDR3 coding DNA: TGTGCCAGCAGCTTTACAGGGCTAATGTACGAGCAGTACTTC. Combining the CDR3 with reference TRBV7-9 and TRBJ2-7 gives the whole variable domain DTGVSQNPRHKITKRGQNVTFRCDPISEHNRLYWYRQTLGQGPEFLTYFQNEAQLEKSRLLSDRFSAERPKGSFSTLEIQRTEQGDSAMYLCASSFTGLMYEQYFGPGTRLTVT.

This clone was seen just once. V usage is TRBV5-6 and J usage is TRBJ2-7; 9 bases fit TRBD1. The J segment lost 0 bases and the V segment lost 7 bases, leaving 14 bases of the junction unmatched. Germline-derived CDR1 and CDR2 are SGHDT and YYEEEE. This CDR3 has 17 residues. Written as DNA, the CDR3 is TGTGCCAGCTGTCCCGGCACCTTGGACAGGGGCTCCTACGAGCAGTACTTC. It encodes CASCPGTLDRGSYEQYF.

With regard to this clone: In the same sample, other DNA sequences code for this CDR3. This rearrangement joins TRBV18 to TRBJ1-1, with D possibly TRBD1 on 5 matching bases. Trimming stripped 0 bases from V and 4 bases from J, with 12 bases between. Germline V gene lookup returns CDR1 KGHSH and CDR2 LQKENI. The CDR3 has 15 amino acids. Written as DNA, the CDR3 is TGTGCCAGCTCACCACCGGGGGGAAGAGGCACTGAAGCTTTCTTT. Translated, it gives CASSPPGGRGTEAFF.

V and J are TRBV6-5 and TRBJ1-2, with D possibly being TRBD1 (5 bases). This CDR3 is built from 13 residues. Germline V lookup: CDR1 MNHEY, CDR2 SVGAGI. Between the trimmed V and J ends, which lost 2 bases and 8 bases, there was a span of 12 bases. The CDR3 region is CASSYGGLRGYTF. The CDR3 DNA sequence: TGTGCCAGCAGTTACGGGGGGTTAAGGGGCTACACCTTC.

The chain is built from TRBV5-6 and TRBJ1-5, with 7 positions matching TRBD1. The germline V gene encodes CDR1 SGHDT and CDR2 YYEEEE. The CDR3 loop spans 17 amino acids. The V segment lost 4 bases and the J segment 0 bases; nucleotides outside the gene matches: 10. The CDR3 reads CASSEYGTAYSNQPQHF. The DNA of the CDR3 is TGTGCCAGCAGCGAATACGGGACAGCCTATAGCAATCAGCCCCAGCATTTT.

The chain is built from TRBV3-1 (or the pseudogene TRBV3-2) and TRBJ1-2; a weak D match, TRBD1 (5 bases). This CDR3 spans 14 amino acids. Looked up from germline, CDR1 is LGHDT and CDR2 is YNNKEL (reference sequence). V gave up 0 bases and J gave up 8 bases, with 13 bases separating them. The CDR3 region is CASSQDLQAGGYTF. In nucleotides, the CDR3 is TGTGCCAGCAGCCAAGATCTACAGGCCGGAGGCTACACCTTC.

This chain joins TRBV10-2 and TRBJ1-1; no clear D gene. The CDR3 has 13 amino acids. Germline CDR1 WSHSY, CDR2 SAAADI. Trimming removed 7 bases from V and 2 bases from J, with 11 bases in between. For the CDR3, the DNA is TGCGCCAGCACTCCAGGATCAAACACTGAAGCTTTCTTT. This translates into CASTPGSNTEAFF.

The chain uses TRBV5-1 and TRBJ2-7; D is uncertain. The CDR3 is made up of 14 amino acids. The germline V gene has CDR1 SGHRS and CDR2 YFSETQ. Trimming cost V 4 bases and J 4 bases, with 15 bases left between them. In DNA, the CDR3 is TGCGCCAGCAGCCCAGGAACCGTTTTATACGAGCAGTACTTC. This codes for CASSPGTVLYEQYF.

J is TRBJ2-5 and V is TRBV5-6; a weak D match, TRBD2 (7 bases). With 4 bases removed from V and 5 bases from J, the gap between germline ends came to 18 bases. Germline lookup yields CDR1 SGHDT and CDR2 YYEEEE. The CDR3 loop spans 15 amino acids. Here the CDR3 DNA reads TGTGCCAGCAGCCCCTGGGGGGGGGACATTGAGACCCAGTACTTC. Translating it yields CASSPWGGDIETQYF.

The CDR3 is CASSSSGTGGRYGYTF. CDR3 nucleotide sequence: TGTGCCAGCAGCTCGTCCGGGACAGGGGGCAGGTATGGCTACACCTTC. The chain combines TRBV5-6 with TRBJ1-2; 12 positions match TRBD1. Germline CDR1 is SGHDT and CDR2 is YYEEEE. The CDR3 loop spans 16 amino acids. Trimming at V came to 3 bases and at J to 5 bases, leaving 8 bases not matched to a gene.

The CDR3 bases are TGTGCCAGCAGTTACGGTAGCGGGGGAGAGCAGTACTTC. Its protein is CASSYGSGGEQYF. The chain recombines TRBV6-2 or TRBV6-3 with TRBJ2-7, with TRBD2 matching 9 bases. Germline V lookup: CDR1 MNHEY, CDR2 SVGEGT. The CDR3 runs 13 residues. J gave up 7 bases and V 2 bases, and 3 bases lay outside the gene matches.

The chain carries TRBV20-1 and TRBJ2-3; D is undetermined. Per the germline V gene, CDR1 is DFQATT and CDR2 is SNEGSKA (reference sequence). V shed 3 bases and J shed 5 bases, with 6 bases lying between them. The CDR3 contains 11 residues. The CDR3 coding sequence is TGCAGTGCTAGCCCTCGAGATACGCAGTATTTT. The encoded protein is CSASPRDTQYF.

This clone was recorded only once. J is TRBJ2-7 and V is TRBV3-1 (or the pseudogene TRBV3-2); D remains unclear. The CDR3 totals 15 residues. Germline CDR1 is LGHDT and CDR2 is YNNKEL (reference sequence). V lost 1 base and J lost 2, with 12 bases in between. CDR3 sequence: CASSQVLKPPYEQYF. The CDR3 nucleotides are TGTGCCAGCAGCCAAGTCTTGAAGCCACCCTACGAGCAGTACTTC.

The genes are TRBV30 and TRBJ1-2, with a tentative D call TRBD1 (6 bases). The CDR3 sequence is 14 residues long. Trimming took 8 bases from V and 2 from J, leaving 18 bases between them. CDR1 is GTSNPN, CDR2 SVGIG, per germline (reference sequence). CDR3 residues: CAGSMTGVNYGYTF. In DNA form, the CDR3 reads TGTGCCGGCTCAATGACAGGCGTAAACTATGGCTACACCTTC.

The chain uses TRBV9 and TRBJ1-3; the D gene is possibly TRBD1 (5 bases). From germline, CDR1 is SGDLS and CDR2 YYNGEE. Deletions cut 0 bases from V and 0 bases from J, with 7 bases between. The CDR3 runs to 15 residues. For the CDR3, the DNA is TGTGCCAGCAGCGTAGTCGGGGGCTCTGGAAACACCATATATTTT. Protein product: CASSVVGGSGNTIYF.

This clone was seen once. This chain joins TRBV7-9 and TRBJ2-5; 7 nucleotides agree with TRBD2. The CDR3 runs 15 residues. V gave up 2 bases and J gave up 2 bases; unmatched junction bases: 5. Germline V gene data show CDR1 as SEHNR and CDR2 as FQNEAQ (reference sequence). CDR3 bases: TGTGCCAGCAGCTTACAGCGGGGAGGACAAGAGACCCAGTACTTC. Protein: CASSLQRGGQETQYF.

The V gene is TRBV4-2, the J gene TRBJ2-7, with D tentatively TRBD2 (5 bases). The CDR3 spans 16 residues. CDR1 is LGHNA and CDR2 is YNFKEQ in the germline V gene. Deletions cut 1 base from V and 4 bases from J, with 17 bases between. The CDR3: CASSQVDGLASYEQYF. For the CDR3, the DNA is TGTGCCAGCAGCCAAGTCGATGGCCTAGCTTCTTACGAGCAGTACTTC.

CDR3 DNA sequence: TGTGCCAGTAGCATCGGACACCTTAATGAGCAGTTCTTC. It encodes CASSIGHLNEQFF. V gene TRBV19 combines with J gene TRBJ2-1; perhaps TRBD1 as D (5 bases). The germline V gene has CDR1 LNHDA and CDR2 SQIVND (reference sequence). This CDR3 spans 13 amino acids. The ends were cut back, 6 bases at V and 7 bases at J, with 13 bases in the middle.

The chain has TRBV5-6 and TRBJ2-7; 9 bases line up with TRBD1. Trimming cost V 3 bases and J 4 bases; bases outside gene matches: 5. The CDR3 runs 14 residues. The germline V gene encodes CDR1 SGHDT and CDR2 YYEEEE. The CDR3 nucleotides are TGTGCCAGCAGCTCGGACAGGGGATTATACGAGCAGTACTTC. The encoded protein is CASSSDRGLYEQYF.

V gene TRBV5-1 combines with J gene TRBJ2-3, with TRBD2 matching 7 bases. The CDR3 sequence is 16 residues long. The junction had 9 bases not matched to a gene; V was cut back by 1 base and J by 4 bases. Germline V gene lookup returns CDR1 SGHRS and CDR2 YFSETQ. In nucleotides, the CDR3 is TGCGCCAGCAGCTTGACCGGGACTATGCAGGCAGATACGCAGTATTTT. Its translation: CASSLTGTMQADTQYF. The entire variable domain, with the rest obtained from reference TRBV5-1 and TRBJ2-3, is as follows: KAGVTQTPRYLIKTRGQQVTLSCSPISGHRSVSWYQQTPGQGLQFLFEYFSETQRNKGNFPGRFSGRQFSNSRSEMNVSTLELGDSALYLCASSLTGTMQADTQYFGPGTRLTVL.

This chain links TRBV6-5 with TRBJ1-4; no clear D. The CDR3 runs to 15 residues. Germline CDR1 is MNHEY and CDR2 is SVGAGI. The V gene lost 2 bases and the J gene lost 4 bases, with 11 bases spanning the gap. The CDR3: CASSYIPGINEKLFF. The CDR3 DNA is TGTGCCAGCAGTTACATTCCCGGGATTAATGAAAAACTGTTTTTT.

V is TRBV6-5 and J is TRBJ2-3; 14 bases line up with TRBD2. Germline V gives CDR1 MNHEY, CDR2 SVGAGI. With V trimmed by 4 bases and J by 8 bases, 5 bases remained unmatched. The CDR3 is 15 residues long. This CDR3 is CASSLTGLAGATQYF. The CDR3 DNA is TGTGCCAGCAGTTTAACGGGACTAGCGGGGGCTACGCAGTATTTT.

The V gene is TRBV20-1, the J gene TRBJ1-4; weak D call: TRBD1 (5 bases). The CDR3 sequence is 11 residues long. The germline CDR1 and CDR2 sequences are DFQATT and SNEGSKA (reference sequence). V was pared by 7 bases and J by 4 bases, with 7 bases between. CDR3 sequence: CSGQFNEKLFF. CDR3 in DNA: TGCAGTGGACAGTTTAATGAAAAACTGTTTTTT.